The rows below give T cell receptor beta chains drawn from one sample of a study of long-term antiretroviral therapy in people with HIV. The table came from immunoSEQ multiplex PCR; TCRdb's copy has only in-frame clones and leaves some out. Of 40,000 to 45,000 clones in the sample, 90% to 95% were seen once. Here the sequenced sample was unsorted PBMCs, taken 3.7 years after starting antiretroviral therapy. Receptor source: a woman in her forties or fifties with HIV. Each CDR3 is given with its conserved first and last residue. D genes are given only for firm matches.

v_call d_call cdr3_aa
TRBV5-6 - CASGLWSSGNTIYF
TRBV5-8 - CASSLEGYQPQHF
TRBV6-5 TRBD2 CASSYPGGSGELFF
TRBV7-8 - CASSSYLYRELFF
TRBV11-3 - CASSSGVQETQYF
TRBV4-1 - CASRLTPGGKGYTF
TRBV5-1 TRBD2 CASSARLAGSYNEQFF
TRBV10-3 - CAISERGEAFF
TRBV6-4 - CASSVELNTEAFF
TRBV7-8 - CASSLEGGNYGYTF
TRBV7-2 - CASSLDGRQETQYF
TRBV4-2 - CASSHPGEASNEQFF
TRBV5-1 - CASSAEPRNTEAFF
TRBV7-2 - CASSLDSREQYF
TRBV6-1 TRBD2 CASSDREGSGELFF
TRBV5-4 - CASSPGTSRSGNTIYF
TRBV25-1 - CASSDGSGDMVLETQYF
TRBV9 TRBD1 CASSVEGAYGNTIYF
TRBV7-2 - CASSLAVRSSYEQYF
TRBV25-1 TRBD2 CASGRTSGTTGELFF
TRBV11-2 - CASSLPGVAKNIQYF
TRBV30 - CAWRRENRADQPQHF
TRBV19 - CASSESLTSYEQYF
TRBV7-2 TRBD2 CASSLLAGGPGDTQYF
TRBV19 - CASSLRTGPDTQYF